The 30 T cell receptor beta chains presented below share a single source sample, sequenced in a study of regulatory T cells in long-lasting Graves disease. The authors built TCR beta libraries using iRepertoire HTBI primers and Arm-PCR of CDR3 regions. TCRdb passed the multiplex PCR reads through MiXCR, listing each CDR3 protein once. The sample shows roughly 500,000 distinct CDR3 sequences, roughly 14% of them seen only once. Described time point: newly diagnosed GD, antithyroid drugs for less than 3 months. Making the TCR library involved RNA that had been extracted from PBMCs. The data were also submitted as part of a second study, on T cells in Graves' hyperthyroidism and ophthalmopathy.

The sample in question was peripheral blood mononuclear cells (PBMCs), obtained at new diagnosis, from a patient treated with antithyroid drugs. The receptors shown here come from a man aged 25-40 years with Graves disease.

The sample holds many counts of this clonotype. This chain joins TRBV6-1 and TRBJ2-3; D gene unclear. Germline loops: CDR1 MNHNS, CDR2 SASEGT. The V end lost 6 bases, the J end lost 2 bases, and 18 bases lay between the germline ends. This CDR3 is built from 16 residues. CDR3 in amino acids: CASRPMGGSNTDTQYF. The CDR3 DNA sequence: TGTGCCAGCAGACCAATGGGCGGCAGCAACACAGATACGCAGTATTTT.

In its sample, this clonotype was seen many times. This sequence joins TRBV20-1 and TRBJ2-7; perhaps TRBD2 as D (6 bases). CDR3 length equals 14 residues. The germline gives CDR1 DFQATT, CDR2 SNEGSKA (reference sequence). V was shortened by 2 bases and J by 1 base, with 12 bases between the two germline ends. The CDR3 DNA reads TGCAGTGCTAGACGACTAGAGGCTTCCTACGAGCAGTACTTC. Amino acid sequence: CSARRLEASYEQYF.

This clonotype showed up many times. This chain joins TRBV27 and TRBJ2-3; tentatively, D is TRBD1 or TRBD2 (5 bases each). Germline V gene data show CDR1 as MNHEY and CDR2 as SMNVEV (reference sequence). This CDR3 comprises 9 residues. Trimming cost V 8 bases and J 14 bases, with 11 bases left between them. CDR3 in DNA: TGTGCCAGCGGGTGGGGGAGGTATTTT. Encoded protein: CASGWGRYF.

This clonotype was picked up many times. The chain has TRBV20-1 and TRBJ2-7, with 9 bases lining up with TRBD2. V was clipped by 4 bases and J by 7 bases; unmatched bases: 5. Germline V CDR1 and CDR2: DFQATT, SNEGSKA (reference sequence). The CDR3 covers 12 residues. In DNA form, the CDR3 reads TGCAGTGCTAAGCATACTAGCGGGGAGCAGTACTTC. This sequence encodes CSAKHTSGEQYF.

This clonotype appeared many times. The chain's CDR3 is CASSPRTVNGKLFF. Written as DNA, the CDR3 is TGTGCCAGCTCACCACGGACCGTGAACGGAAAACTGTTTTTT. The chain has TRBV18 and TRBJ1-4, with no clear D. V was trimmed by 1 base and J by 10 bases, leaving 13 bases between them. The V gene's germline CDR1 is KGHSH and CDR2 LQKENI. The CDR3 is made up of 14 amino acids.

This CDR3 reads CRVSGGRRGDGTEAFF. CDR3 in DNA: TGCAGGGTTTCCGGGGGACGGAGGGGAGATGGCACTGAAGCTTTCTTT. V gene TRBV29-1 combines with J gene TRBJ1-1; possibly TRBD1 for D (5 bases). The CDR3 runs to 16 residues. The germline V gene has CDR1 SQVTM and CDR2 ANQGSEA.

Many counts were recorded for this clonotype. The chain is built from TRBV29-1 and TRBJ2-2; no definite D call. The CDR3 covers 14 residues. V gave up 1 base and J gave up 2 bases, with 8 bases separating them. Germline V gene sequence: CDR1 SQVTM, CDR2 ANQGSEA. DNA of the CDR3: TGCAGCGTTGAAGCGAACCGTAACACCGGGGAGCTGTTTTTT. Translation: CSVEANRNTGELFF.

This clonotype was counted at least ten times. V and J are TRBV27 and TRBJ2-2; 8 bases agree with TRBD2. CDR3 size: 16 residues. Per the germline V gene, CDR1 is MNHEY and CDR2 is SMNVEV (reference sequence). Trimming took 5 bases from V and 6 from J; bases not matched to a gene: 11. As DNA, the CDR3 is TGTGCCAGCAGTACGGACCCCGGGACTAGTGCCGGGGAGCTGTTTTTT. This encodes CASSTDPGTSAGELFF.

This clonotype was observed at least ten times. The gene calls are TRBV15 and TRBJ1-5, with D perhaps TRBD1 (5 bases). The CDR3 contains 15 residues. Germline CDR1 and CDR2: LNHNV and YYDKDF (reference sequence). V lost 1 base and J 2 bases, leaving 9 bases between the germline ends. CDR3 region: CATSRVRAGNQPQHF. Written as DNA, the CDR3 is TGTGCCACCAGCAGAGTCAGGGCTGGCAATCAGCCCCAGCATTTT.

The sample holds many counts of this clonotype. This chain joins TRBV3-1 and TRBJ1-1, with D perhaps TRBD1 (5 bases). Between the trimmed V and J ends, which lost 0 bases and 4 bases, there was a span of 15 bases. The germline V gene encodes CDR1 LGHDT and CDR2 YNNKEL (reference sequence). The CDR3 is 16 amino acids. CDR3 sequence reads: CASSQEAGLDSTEAFF. In DNA form, the CDR3 reads TGTGCCAGCAGCCAAGAAGCAGGGCTGGATTCCACTGAAGCTTTCTTT.

The chain employs TRBV12-3 or TRBV12-4 and TRBJ2-1; tentative D call: TRBD1 (5 bases). The J call may be in error: the DNA end matches TRBJ2-7 better. The CDR3 loop spans 15 amino acids. The CDR3 sequence is CASRLQLGAYNEQYF. Here the CDR3 DNA reads TGTGCCAGCAGATTACAGCTTGGGGCTTACAATGAGCAGTACTTC.

Only a few counts were recorded for this clonotype. V and J are TRBV6-1 and TRBJ2-1; 10 positions match TRBD2. The CDR3 is 16 residues long. The V segment lost 10 bases and the J segment 0 bases; nucleotides outside the gene matches: 9. CDR1 is MNHNS and CDR2 is SASEGT in the germline V gene. The CDR3 is CATHPLAGGSYNEQFF. As DNA, the CDR3 is TGTGCCACCCACCCTTTAGCGGGAGGCTCCTACAATGAGCAGTTCTTC.

In this sample, this clonotype turned up many times. The chain carries TRBV12-5 and TRBJ1-2; weak D call: TRBD1 (5 bases). The CDR3 consists of 15 residues. Germline CDR1 LGHNT, CDR2 FRNRAP. Trimming removed 4 bases at V and 7 bases at J, with 19 bases between. The CDR3 protein is CASGSGQGQAAGYTF. The CDR3 nucleotides read TGTGCTAGTGGTTCCGGACAAGGGCAGGCTGCTGGCTACACCTTC.

This clonotype has at least ten counts. CDR3 region: CASSTTEAYEQYF. Written as DNA, the CDR3 is TGTGCCAGTTCGACGACAGAGGCCTACGAGCAGTACTTC. The chain couples TRBV6-1 to TRBJ2-7, with D possibly matching TRBD1 (5 bases). V was trimmed by 9 bases and J by 2 bases, leaving 14 bases between them. CDR3 length equals 13 residues. CDR1 is MNHNS and CDR2 is SASEGT in the germline V gene.

This clonotype was observed many times. The V and J genes are TRBV11-2 and TRBJ2-3, with a weak D call TRBD2 (5 bases). The V end lost 2 bases, the J end lost 0 bases, and 15 bases lay between the germline ends. The CDR3 totals 17 residues. Germline values: CDR1 SGHAT, CDR2 FQNNGV. For the CDR3, the DNA is TGTGCCAGCAGCTTAAATTCGGACTCCCTAAGCACAGATACGCAGTATTTT. As protein: CASSLNSDSLSTDTQYF.

Turning to this clonotype: A much larger clone differs from this one at a single base, so this may be a read error. The chain links TRBV29-1 to TRBJ2-7; 7 bases line up with TRBD1. The junction had 8 bases not matched to a gene; V was cut back by 6 bases and J by 0 bases. CDR1 SQVTM and CDR2 ANQGSEA come from the germline V gene. The CDR3 totals 14 residues. The CDR3 sequence: CSVEGAGGSYEQYF. The CDR3 bases are TGCAGCGTCGAGGGGGCCGGTGGCTCCTACGAGCAGTACTTC.

This clonotype was seen ten or more times. The chain has TRBV11-2 and TRBJ2-7, with 10 bases aligning to TRBD1. This CDR3 comprises 16 residues. Losses at the gene ends were 5 bases for V and 7 bases for J; bases not matched to a gene: 14. Germline V gives CDR1 SGHAT, CDR2 FQNNGV. CDR3 bases: TGTGCCAGCAGCCAGGCCGGGACAGGGGTCTTGGGGGAGCAGTACTTC. Amino acid sequence: CASSQAGTGVLGEQYF.

This clonotype was counted many times. The chain couples TRBV19 to TRBJ1-5; D is unresolved. The CDR3 runs to 15 residues. V lost 7 bases and J lost 1, with 14 bases in between. The V gene's germline CDR1 is LNHDA and CDR2 SQIVND (reference sequence). The CDR3 sequence: CASTELYMSNQPQHF. CDR3 nucleotide sequence: TGTGCCAGTACCGAGCTATATATGAGCAATCAGCCCCAGCATTTT.

This clonotype occurred many times. The chain is built from TRBV20-1 and TRBJ2-1, with 10 bases identical to TRBD2. Trimming took 2 bases from V and 0 from J; bases not matched to a gene: 13. CDR1 is DFQATT, CDR2 SNEGSKA, per germline (reference sequence). The CDR3 is made up of 19 amino acids. The CDR3 DNA is TGCAGTGCTAGAATCCCTAGCGGGAGCATGATTGGCTCCTACAATGAGCAGTTCTTC. Its protein is CSARIPSGSMIGSYNEQFF.

This clonotype appeared a few times. The V call is TRBV4-1, the J call TRBJ2-7; D not certain. With 4 bases removed from V and 0 bases from J, the gap between germline ends came to 7 bases. Germline V gene data show CDR1 as MGHRA and CDR2 as YSYEKL. This CDR3 is 13 amino acids long. The CDR3 DNA reads TGCGCCAGCAGCCGTTTAAGCTCCTACGAGCAGTACTTC. It yields the protein CASSRLSSYEQYF.

This clonotype was recorded many times. This chain connects TRBV20-1 to TRBJ2-7, with 9 nucleotides matching TRBD2. The V gene's germline CDR1 is DFQATT and CDR2 SNEGSKA (reference sequence). The CDR3 has 12 amino acids. V was pared by 6 bases and J by 6 bases, with 6 bases of the junction left unmatched. CDR3 amino acids: CSALGLAGEQYF. The CDR3 bases are TGCAGTGCCTTGGGACTAGCCGGCGAGCAGTACTTC.

Points on this clonotype: A much larger clonotype is one base distant, so this may be a read error. This sequence joins TRBV10-1 and TRBJ2-7, with 8 bases identical to TRBD2. Germline trimming cut 0 bases from V and 3 bases from J; bases unmatched to any gene: 4. Germline V gives CDR1 WNHNN, CDR2 SYGVQD (reference sequence). The length of the CDR3 is 15 residues. This CDR3 is CASSESSGRDYEQYF. CDR3 nucleotides: TGCGCCAGCAGTGAGTCGAGCGGGAGAGACTACGAGCAGTACTTC.

This rearrangement joins TRBV6-5 to TRBJ2-7; 11 positions agree with TRBD1. V trimming: 4 bases; J trimming: 0 bases; junction bases outside the gene matches: 11. There are 18 residues in the CDR3. In germline, CDR1 is MNHEY, CDR2 SVGAGI. For the CDR3, the DNA is TGTGCCAGCAGTTCGGGACAGGGGGAAATCCGGAGCTCCTACGAGCAGTACTTC. This encodes CASSSGQGEIRSSYEQYF.

This clonotype was observed at least ten times. The CDR3 is CASGLVMGQATEAFF. DNA of the CDR3: TGTGCTAGTGGTTTGGTAATGGGGCAGGCCACTGAAGCTTTCTTT. The chain carries TRBV12-5 and TRBJ1-1, with D possibly matching TRBD1 (5 bases). Germline assignment: CDR1 LGHNT and CDR2 FRNRAP. The CDR3 covers 15 residues. The ends were cut back, 0 bases at V and 4 bases at J, with 12 bases in the middle.

There are a few counts of this clonotype. The chain has TRBV28 and TRBJ2-7; D possibly corresponds to TRBD2 (6 bases). V lost 8 bases to trimming and J lost 6 bases, with 14 bases between them. CDR3 size: 12 residues. Germline V lookup: CDR1 MDHEN, CDR2 SYDVKM. CDR3 DNA sequence: TGTGCCAGCCCCGGGACTTCCCTCGAGCAGTACTTC. Translation gives CASPGTSLEQYF.

This clonotype appeared many times. V is TRBV10-3 and J is TRBJ2-1; D might be TRBD1 (5 bases). V gave up 3 bases and J gave up 2 bases, with 11 bases separating them. The CDR3 length is 15 residues. The germline V gene encodes CDR1 ENHRY and CDR2 SYGVKD. CDR3 in DNA: TGTGCCATCAGTGACCATGGCAGGGCCTACAATGAGCAGTTCTTC. Translating gives CAISDHGRAYNEQFF.

This clonotype has just a few counts. The chain joins TRBV18 to TRBJ2-3; D possibly corresponds to TRBD2 (5 bases). CDR3 length equals 14 residues. Per the germline V gene, CDR1 is KGHSH and CDR2 is LQKENI. V was shortened by 3 bases and J by 3 bases, with 10 bases between the two germline ends. The CDR3 reads CASSPPGLTDTQYF. CDR3 sequence (DNA): TGTGCCAGCTCACCGCCGGGATTAACAGATACGCAGTATTTT.

This clonotype was observed at least ten times. The chain links TRBV27 to TRBJ1-1; D is perhaps TRBD1 (5 bases). The CDR3 loop spans 17 amino acids. V lost 0 bases and J 1 base, leaving 15 bases between the germline ends. The germline V gene has CDR1 MNHEY and CDR2 SMNVEV (reference sequence). The CDR3 region has the DNA TGTGCCAGCAGTTTATCGCAGGGCCTCAAGGGGAACACTGAAGCTTTCTTT. This gives the protein CASSLSQGLKGNTEAFF.

This clonotype was recorded many times. V is TRBV2 and J is TRBJ2-1, with no clear D. The CDR3 is 12 amino acids. Germline V gene data show CDR1 as SNHLY and CDR2 as FYNNEI. V lost 7 bases and J lost 8, with 12 bases in between. The DNA for the CDR3 is TGTGCCAGCACCTCTGGGATTGATGAGCAGTTCTTC. This translates into CASTSGIDEQFF. Together with reference TRBV2 and TRBJ2-1, the CDR3 gives the full variable domain: EPEVTQTPSHQVTQMGQEVILRCVPISNHLYFYWYRQILGQKVEFLVSFYNNEISEKSEIFDDQFSVERPDGSNFTLKIRSTKLEDSAMYFCASTSGIDEQFFGPGTRLTVL.

At least ten counts were recorded for this clonotype. This sequence joins TRBV5-5 and TRBJ2-7; D remains ambiguous. Per the germline V gene, CDR1 is SGHKS and CDR2 is YYEKEE (reference sequence). The ends were cut back, 0 bases at V and 0 bases at J, with 7 bases in the middle. The CDR3 length is 14 residues. The CDR3 DNA follows: TGTGCCAGCAGCTTGGTTCTCCCCTCCTACGAGCAGTACTTC. As protein: CASSLVLPSYEQYF.